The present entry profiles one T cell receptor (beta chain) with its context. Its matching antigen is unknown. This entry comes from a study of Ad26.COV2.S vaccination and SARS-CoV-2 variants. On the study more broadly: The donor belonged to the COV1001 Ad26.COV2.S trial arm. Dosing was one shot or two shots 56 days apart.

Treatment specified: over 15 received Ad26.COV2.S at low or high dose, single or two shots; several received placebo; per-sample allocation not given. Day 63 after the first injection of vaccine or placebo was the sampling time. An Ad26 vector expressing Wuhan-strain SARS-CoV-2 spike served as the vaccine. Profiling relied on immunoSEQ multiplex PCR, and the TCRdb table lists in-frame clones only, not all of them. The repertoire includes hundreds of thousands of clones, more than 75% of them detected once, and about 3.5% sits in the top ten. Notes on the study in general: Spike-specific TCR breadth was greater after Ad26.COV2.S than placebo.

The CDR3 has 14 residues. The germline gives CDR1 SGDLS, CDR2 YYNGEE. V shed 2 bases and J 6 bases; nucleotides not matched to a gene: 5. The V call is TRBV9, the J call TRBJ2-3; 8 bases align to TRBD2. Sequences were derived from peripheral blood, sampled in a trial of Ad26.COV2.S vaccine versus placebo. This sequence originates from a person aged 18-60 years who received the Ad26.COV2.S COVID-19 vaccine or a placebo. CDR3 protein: CASSVTTGGDTQYF. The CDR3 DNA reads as TGTGCCAGCAGCGTTACCACGGGAGGGGATACGCAGTATTTT. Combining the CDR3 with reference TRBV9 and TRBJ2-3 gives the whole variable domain DSGVTQTPKHLITATGQRVTLRCSPRSGDLSVYWYQQSLDQGLQFLIQYYNGEERAKGNILERFSAQQFPDLHSELNLSSLELGDSALYFCASSVTTGGDTQYFGPGTRLTVL.